This T cell receptor beta chain was sequenced in a study of human T cells and chemical hapten exposure. Study overall: An approximately 2 cm by approximately 2 cm inner upper arm patch received 2% DPC for sensitization. Predominantly women, the patients had alopecia areata, totalis or universalis.

TCRdb reprocessed the RACE reads via MiXCR and lists one record per CDR3 protein. The sample yields 300,000 to 350,000 distinct CDR3 sequences, roughly 6.9% seen once. This clonotype was seen a handful of times. The sample's time point: patch test 1, 2 weeks after DPC sensitization. Described treatment: therapeutic diphenylcyclopropenone sensitization with weekly scalp DPC. Sequencing used whole blood, obtained in connection with sensitization to the hapten diphenylcyclopropenone (DPC). The sequence derives from a woman between 18 and 30 years old with alopecia areata. Some clones in this sample may be carry-over from other donors' samples.

The CDR3 nucleotides are TGCAGTGCTAGAGATCTGGGACTAGCGGATGAGCAGTTCTTC. Its protein product is CSARDLGLADEQFF. The chain carries TRBV20-1 and TRBJ2-1, with 11 positions matching TRBD2. CDR3 length equals 14 residues. The germline V gene encodes CDR1 DFQATT and CDR2 SNEGSKA (reference sequence). With V trimmed by 0 bases and J by 8 bases, 3 bases remained unmatched.